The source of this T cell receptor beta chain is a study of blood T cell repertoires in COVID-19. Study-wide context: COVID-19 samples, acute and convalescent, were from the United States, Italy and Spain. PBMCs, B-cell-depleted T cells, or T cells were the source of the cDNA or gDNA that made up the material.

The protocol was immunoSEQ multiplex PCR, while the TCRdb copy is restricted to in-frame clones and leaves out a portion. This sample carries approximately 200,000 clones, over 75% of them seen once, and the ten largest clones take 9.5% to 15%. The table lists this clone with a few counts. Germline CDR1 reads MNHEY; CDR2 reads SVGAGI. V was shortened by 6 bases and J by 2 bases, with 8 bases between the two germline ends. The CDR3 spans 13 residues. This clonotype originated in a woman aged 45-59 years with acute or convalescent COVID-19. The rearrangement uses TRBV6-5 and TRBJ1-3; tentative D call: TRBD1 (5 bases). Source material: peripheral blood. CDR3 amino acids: CASRQAAGNTIYF. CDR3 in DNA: TGTGCCAGCAGACAGGCGGCTGGAAACACCATATATTTT.